This TCR beta chain was observed in a study of technical replicates of blood from a handful of donors. Using immunoSEQ multiplex PCR, the repertoire was profiled, and TCRdb retains in-frame clones only, with some absent. The table has some 49,000 clones, more than 85% seen once. This receptor was obtained from a human donor in good health. Some clones in this sample may be carry-over from other donors' samples. The sample taken for sequencing was PBMCs.

The CDR3 here is CATSRDQGSGNTIYF. The CDR3 DNA reads TGTGCCACCAGCAGAGATCAGGGCTCTGGAAACACCATATATTTT. The genes are TRBV15 and TRBJ1-3, with D possibly matching TRBD1 (5 bases). The CDR3 is made up of 15 amino acids. Germline CDR1 reads LNHNV; CDR2 reads YYDKDF (reference sequence). Trimming stripped 0 bases from V and 0 bases from J, with 6 bases between.